The source of this TCR beta chain is a study of cytomegalovirus exposure and HLA in healthy donors. Study-wide background: When 300 to 400 donors were genotyped, roughly 82% of them were found to fall in the Caucasian-associated ancestry cluster.

Primers for the PCR totalled 60 Vbeta and 13 Jbeta. The assay was immunoSEQ multiplex PCR, and TCRdb's table has in-frame clones only and misses some. The sample records 99,000 or so clones, 69% being singletons. As for this clone: What it binds is not known.

General study results and limits: Follow-up analysis seemed to connect common viral pathogens with several of the most significant clusters identified. Earlier analysis yielded a pattern in which most TCR beta V segments were productive about 87% or about 30% of the time.

The clonotype was recovered from a man aged 25 to 40 in good health and CMV-seronegative. Source material: PBMCs.

The CDR3 sequence: CASSFLGALNTEAFF. The CDR3 region has the DNA TGTGCCAGCAGCTTTCTAGGGGCCTTAAACACTGAAGCTTTCTTT. The chain recombines TRBV7-3 with TRBJ1-1; tentative D call: TRBD1 (5 bases). Germline V lookup: CDR1 SGHTA, CDR2 FQGTGA. CDR3 length: 15 residues. Trimming took off 3 bases at V and 2 bases at J, with 13 bases between the two ends.